Listed below are T cell receptor beta chains from one sample, sequenced in a study of a mutant IDH1 vaccine in newly diagnosed glioma. The antigens for these receptors are not known. Here immunoSEQ multiplex PCR was the method, and the copy in TCRdb shows in-frame clones only, minus some. Among tens of thousands of clones listed, approximately 80% were seen once. Sequenced material: PBMCs, taken from a glioma patient whose treatment included an IDH1 peptide vaccine. Every receptor here comes from a man aged 18 to 30 with glioma. Some clones in this sample may be carry-over from other donors' samples. The CDR3 runs from the conserved cysteine through the conserved F or W. A D gene is named only where the DNA matches it firmly. Expanded clones are given a class, and other clones once, few, many or no size at all.

clone_size,v_call,d_call,j_call,cdr3_aa,cdr3_nt
NA,TRBV27,NA,TRBJ1-2,CASSSGTPYGYTF,TGTGCCAGCAGTTCCGGGACACCTTATGGCTACACCTTC
NA,TRBV7-9,NA,TRBJ2-7,CASSLSLGSYEQYF,TGTGCCAGCAGCTTATCCCTGGGCTCCTACGAGCAGTACTTC
NA,TRBV6-5,NA,TRBJ2-1,CASSYSLEGNEQFF,TGTGCCAGCAGTTACTCCCTGGAGGGCAATGAGCAGTTCTTC
NA,TRBV6-1,TRBD1,TRBJ2-7,CASSEKGTGTYEQYF,TGTGCCAGCAGTGAAAAAGGGACAGGGACCTACGAGCAGTACTTC
NA,TRBV28,NA,TRBJ1-2,CASSLSPGLNGYTF,TGTGCCAGCAGTTTATCTCCAGGGCTGAATGGCTACACCTTC
NA,TRBV4-2,TRBD1,TRBJ1-2,CASSQSKQGVGYGYTF,TGTGCCAGCAGCCAATCGAAGCAGGGGGTAGGCTATGGCTACACCTTC
NA,TRBV18,TRBD1,TRBJ1-1,CASSPSRGTGGTEAFF,TGTGCCAGCTCACCATCCCGCGGGACAGGGGGCACTGAAGCTTTCTTT
NA,TRBV6-4,TRBD2,TRBJ2-2,CASRRDYTNTGELFF,TGTGCCAGCAGACGGGACTACACGAACACCGGGGAGCTGTTTTTT
few,TRBV30,NA,TRBJ1-4,CAWSVRREKLFF,TGTGCCTGGAGTGTAAGGCGGGAAAAACTGTTTTTT
NA,TRBV6-5,TRBD1,TRBJ1-2,CASSFSRGRWSGYTF,TGTGCCAGCAGTTTTTCCAGGGGGCGCTGGAGTGGCTACACCTTC
NA,TRBV6-5,NA,TRBJ1-1,CASCQGWGNTEAFF,TGTGCCAGCTGCCAAGGGTGGGGGAACACTGAAGCTTTCTTT
once,TRBV7-2,TRBD1,TRBJ1-2,CASSLSPGQVDF,TGTGCCAGCAGCTTATCTCCGGGACAGGTTGACTTC
few,TRBV5-6,NA,TRBJ1-1,CASSLVGRPEAFF,TGTGCCAGCAGCTTGGTAGGCCGTCCTGAAGCTTTCTTT
NA,TRBV7-2,NA,TRBJ1-4,CASSYTSGMGEKLFF,TGTGCCAGCAGCTATACTTCAGGGATGGGGGAAAAACTGTTTTTT
NA,TRBV7-8,TRBD1,TRBJ2-2,CASSSREGGILNTGELFF,TGTGCCAGCAGCTCCCGGGAAGGGGGCATACTGAACACCGGGGAGCTGTTTTTT
NA,TRBV19,NA,TRBJ2-7,CASSIQRGSSYEQYF,TGTGCCAGTAGTATCCAGAGGGGTAGCTCCTACGAGCAGTACTTC
NA,TRBV11-3,NA,TRBJ1-1,CASSLDGNTEAFF,TGTGCCAGCAGCTTAGACGGTAACACTGAAGCTTTCTTT
few,TRBV30,TRBD1,TRBJ1-1,CAWSVLGGNTEAFF,TGTGCCTGGAGTGTACTAGGGGGCAACACTGAAGCTTTCTTT
NA,TRBV18,TRBD2,TRBJ2-3,CASSPGSAGGRGDTQYF,TGTGCCAGCTCACCAGGTTCCGCGGGAGGGCGGGGAGATACGCAGTATTTT
NA,TRBV5-1,NA,TRBJ1-1,CASSLDVNTEAFF,TGCGCCAGCAGCTTGGACGTGAACACTGAAGCTTTCTTT
NA,TRBV7-7,TRBD2,TRBJ2-1,CASSLAGGPPDEQFF,TGTGCTAGCAGCTTAGCGGGTGGACCCCCGGATGAGCAGTTCTTC
NA,TRBV11-2,NA,TRBJ1-1,CASSLFPGLSREAFF,TGTGCCAGCAGCTTATTTCCAGGGTTGAGTCGAGAAGCTTTCTTT
NA,TRBV19,NA,TRBJ1-5,CASSSLEGWRDNQPQHF,TGTGCCAGTAGTTCCCTTGAGGGGTGGAGGGACAATCAGCCCCAGCATTTT
NA,TRBV6-6,TRBD1,TRBJ1-2,CASSYSTWDSLRTF,TGTGCCAGCAGTTACTCCACGTGGGACAGTCTTAGGACCTTC
NA,TRBV19,NA,TRBJ1-5,CASLNHRSGNQPQHF,TGTGCCAGTCTCAATCACAGGAGCGGCAATCAGCCCCAGCATTTT
NA,TRBV5-4,TRBD1,TRBJ2-2,CASSLRGTVLSTGELFF,TGTGCCAGCAGCTTGAGAGGGACAGTTCTTTCCACCGGGGAGCTGTTTTTT
few,TRBV6-6,TRBD1,TRBJ1-5,CASRRGTGFNQPQHF,TGTGCCAGCAGGAGAGGGACAGGGTTCAATCAGCCCCAGCATTTT
NA,TRBV4-2,NA,TRBJ1-3,CASSQDGQYAGYTIYF,TGTGCCAGCAGCCAAGATGGACAGTACGCTGGGTACACCATATATTTT
NA,TRBV18,TRBD2,TRBJ2-7,CASSPPGLAGGTGVEQYF,TGTGCCAGCTCACCGCCGGGACTAGCGGGAGGAACGGGGGTCGAGCAGTACTTC
NA,TRBV6-5,NA,TRBJ2-1,CASAQRGMNEQFF,TGTGCCAGCGCCCAGAGGGGGATGAATGAGCAGTTCTTC
NA,TRBV11-2,NA,TRBJ1-1,CASSPGAAEAFF,TGTGCCAGCAGCCCTGGGGCGGCTGAAGCTTTCTTT
NA,TRBV7-9,TRBD1,TRBJ2-2,CASRPGQANTGELFF,TGTGCCAGCAGGCCGGGACAGGCGAACACCGGGGAGCTGTTTTTT
NA,TRBV5-1,NA,TRBJ2-2,CASSKQTNTGELFF,TGCGCCAGCAGCAAACAGACTAACACCGGGGAGCTGTTTTTT
NA,TRBV10-3,NA,TRBJ1-1,CAISADLNMDTEAFF,TGTGCCATCAGTGCAGATCTAAATATGGACACTGAAGCTTTCTTT
NA,TRBV25-1,TRBD1,TRBJ1-4,CASSPSPTGLSEKLFF,TGTGCCAGCAGCCCCTCACCGACAGGGTTGAGTGAAAAACTGTTTTTT
NA,TRBV7-8,NA,TRBJ1-1,CASSLTGPTEAFF,TGTGCCAGCAGCTTAACAGGGCCCACTGAAGCTTTCTTT
NA,TRBV13,NA,TRBJ1-2,CASSLYPGTKYDYGYTF,TGTGCCAGCAGCTTATACCCAGGGACGAAGTATGACTATGGCTACACCTTC
NA,TRBV27,NA,TRBJ1-5,CASSFGPTGLNQPQHF,TGTGCCAGCAGTTTTGGGCCTACAGGGTTAAATCAGCCCCAGCATTTT
NA,TRBV25-1,NA,TRBJ1-3,CASSRAATPTIYF,TGTGCCAGCAGCCGAGCCGCCACCCCCACCATATATTTT
once,TRBV5-6,TRBD1,TRBJ2-6,CASRRFGQGPSGANVLTF,TGTGCCAGCAGAAGGTTTGGACAGGGCCCCTCTGGGGCCAACGTCCTGACTTTC
NA,TRBV7-9,NA,TRBJ1-1,CASSLVNNPEAFF,TGTGCCAGCAGCTTAGTTAACAATCCTGAAGCTTTCTTT
once,TRBV2,TRBD1,TRBJ1-2,CASSASGTAAVGYGYTF,TGTGCCAGCAGTGCTTCAGGGACAGCCGCGGTCGGCTATGGCTACACCTTC
NA,TRBV25-1,NA,TRBJ1-3,CASSETAFSGNTIYF,TGTGCCAGCAGCGAAACAGCTTTCTCTGGAAACACCATATATTTT
NA,TRBV11-1,NA,TRBJ2-3,CASSLAGQGLTDTQYF,TGTGCCAGCAGCTTAGCGGGGCAGGGTCTCACAGATACGCAGTATTTT
NA,TRBV4-3,NA,TRBJ2-1,CASSQAREQFF,TGCGCCAGCAGCCAAGCCCGTGAGCAGTTCTTC